Listed below are T cell receptor beta chains from one sample, sequenced in a study of T cells after somatic rescue of genetic block. Sequenced by immunoSEQ multiplex PCR; TCRdb stores in-frame clones only, minus some. The data hold some 67,000 clones, with 92% observed a single time. Sequencing was carried out using peripheral blood mononuclear cells (PBMCs). These receptors were collected from a man aged 35 to 55. CDR3s leave out the opening cysteine and the closing phenylalanine or tryptophan.

J: TRBJ2-2
V: TRBV18
CDR3: ASSPQGNTGELF

J: TRBJ2-7
V: TRBV27
CDR3: ASSWTSGLEQY

J: TRBJ2-3
V: TRBV18
CDR3: ASSPLSSGGAWDTQY

J: TRBJ1-2
V: TRBV5-1
CDR3: ASSVIPGDFGYT

J: TRBJ1-3
V: TRBV5-6
CDR3: ASSWGTGLGSSSGNTIY

J: TRBJ1-1
V: TRBV5-4
CDR3: ASSLAPTFSGMNTEAF

J: TRBJ2-7
V: TRBV6-1
CDR3: ASSEAGGGSFEQY

J: TRBJ1-1
V: TRBV28
CDR3: ASKRELNTEAF

J: TRBJ2-5
V: TRBV30
CDR3: AWSGTLAGVTQY

J: TRBJ2-5
V: TRBV2
CDR3: ASTLLRRPETQY

J: TRBJ1-5
V: TRBV6-5
CDR3: ASSPSVNQPQH

J: TRBJ1-5
V: TRBV19
CDR3: ASRVDVASNQPQH

J: TRBJ2-1
V: TRBV7-9
CDR3: ASSLDGTLGF

J: TRBJ2-2
V: TRBV6-1
CDR3: ASSDRDRSNTGELF

J: TRBJ1-1
V: TRBV4-1
CDR3: ASSLDRGGTEAF

J: TRBJ1-5
V: TRBV6-1
CDR3: ASSPSNQPQH

J: TRBJ2-7
V: TRBV27
CDR3: ASSYSGGGYEQY

J: TRBJ2-7
V: TRBV28
CDR3: ASRQGALMYEQY

J: TRBJ2-7
V: TRBV2
CDR3: ASSVVGVYEQY

J: TRBJ2-5
V: TRBV9
CDR3: ASSVVPGQETQY

J: TRBJ1-2
V: TRBV7-9
CDR3: ASSLDIGVNYGYT

J: TRBJ2-5
V: TRBV12-5
CDR3: ASALGIAIQETQY

J: TRBJ2-1
V: TRBV5-1
CDR3: ASSINYNEQF

J: TRBJ2-1
V: TRBV29-1
CDR3: SGKLGPAEQF

J: TRBJ2-1
V: TRBV29-1
CDR3: STKLSSGPYNEQF

J: TRBJ1-5
V: TRBV19
CDR3: ASISNQPQH

J: TRBJ1-6
V: TRBV18
CDR3: ASSPTGQGNSPLH

J: TRBJ2-7
V: TRBV5-1
CDR3: ASSPNRDSHYEQY

J: TRBJ2-7
V: TRBV7-9
CDR3: ASSSGISYEQY

J: TRBJ2-4
V: TRBV6-6
CDR3: ASSYGAKLAKNIQY

J: TRBJ1-2
V: TRBV30
CDR3: AWSVVAKANYGYT

J: TRBJ1-1
V: TRBV6-5
CDR3: ASSRPTNTEAF

J: TRBJ1-4
V: TRBV30
CDR3: AWSVREKLF

J: TRBJ1-2
V: TRBV28
CDR3: ASRKAGNNYGYT

J: TRBJ1-6
V: TRBV7-9
CDR3: ASSPGPRAASPLH

J: TRBJ1-3
V: TRBV5-4
CDR3: ASSLNHSIYSGNTIY

J: TRBJ2-2
V: TRBV14
CDR3: ASRYQDTGELF

J: TRBJ2-5
V: TRBV28
CDR3: ASSLLQGARETQY

J: TRBJ2-7
V: TRBV10-3
CDR3: AISESRESEQY

J: TRBJ2-1
V: TRBV28
CDR3: ASTLMNRYNEQF

J: TRBJ2-5
V: TRBV27
CDR3: ASSLSWGPQETQY

J: TRBJ1-4
V: TRBV7-9
CDR3: ASRPPGALGEKLF

J: TRBJ2-1
V: TRBV19
CDR3: ASSIGEGGYNEQF

J: TRBJ1-6
V: TRBV5-8
CDR3: ASSLIGARVNSPLH

J: TRBJ2-2
V: TRBV5-1
CDR3: ASRTGLAGVYGTGELF

J: TRBJ2-7
V: TRBV6-1
CDR3: ASSGYGTLSSYEQY

J: TRBJ1-4
V: TRBV7-3
CDR3: ASSPGGGNEKLF

J: TRBJ2-6
V: TRBV28
CDR3: ASSDRTGQGSGANVLT

J: -
V: TRBV7-9
CDR3: ASSLGYWASGLSYEQY

J: TRBJ1-5
V: TRBV5-1
CDR3: ASSLGQGGANQPQH

J: TRBJ2-7
V: TRBV7-6
CDR3: ASSLGPGQEPYEQY

J: TRBJ1-1
V: TRBV7-3
CDR3: ASSSGGNTEAF

J: TRBJ2-5
V: TRBV6-1
CDR3: ASSQLGVQETQY